This T cell receptor beta chain came from a study of blood T cell repertoires in COVID-19. For the study at large: T cells, B-cell-depleted T cells, or PBMCs provided the cDNA or gDNA that served as material.

Assay used: immunoSEQ multiplex PCR; TCRdb lists only in-frame clones, some missing. The sample holds 150,000 to 200,000 clones, approximately 80% seen once. This clone was detected once. The CDR3 extends over 13 amino acids. The V end was cut by 6 bases, the J end by 0 bases, with 8 bases between. Germline CDR1 and CDR2: MNHEY and SVGAGI. Sequences were obtained from peripheral blood. The chain links TRBV6-5 to TRBJ1-2, with D possibly TRBD1 on 5 matching bases. The TCR originated in a woman between 40 and 50 years old with COVID-19, enrolled during active disease. CDR3 residues: CASRVQANYGYTF. As DNA, the CDR3 is TGTGCCAGCAGGGTACAGGCTAACTATGGCTACACCTTC.